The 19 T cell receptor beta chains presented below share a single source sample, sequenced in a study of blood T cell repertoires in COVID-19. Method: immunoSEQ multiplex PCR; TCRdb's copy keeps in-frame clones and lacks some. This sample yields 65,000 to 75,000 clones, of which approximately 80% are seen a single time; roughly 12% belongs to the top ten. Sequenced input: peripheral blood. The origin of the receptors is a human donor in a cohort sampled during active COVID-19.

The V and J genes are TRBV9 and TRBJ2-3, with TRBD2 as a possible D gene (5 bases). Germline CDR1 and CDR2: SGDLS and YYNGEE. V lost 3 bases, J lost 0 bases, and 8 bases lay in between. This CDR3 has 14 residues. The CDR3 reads CASSEEGSTDTQYF. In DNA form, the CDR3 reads TGTGCCAGCAGCGAAGAGGGTAGCACAGATACGCAGTATTTT.

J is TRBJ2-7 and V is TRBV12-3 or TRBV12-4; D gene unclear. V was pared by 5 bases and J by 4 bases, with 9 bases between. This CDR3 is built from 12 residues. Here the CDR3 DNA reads TGTGCCAGCAGTGATACAGAATACGAGCAGTACTTC. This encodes CASSDTEYEQYF.

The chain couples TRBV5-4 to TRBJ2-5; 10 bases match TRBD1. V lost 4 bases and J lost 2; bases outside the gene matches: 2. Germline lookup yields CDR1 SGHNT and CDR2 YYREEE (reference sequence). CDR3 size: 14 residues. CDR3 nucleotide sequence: TGTGCCAGCAGCGCGGGACAGGGGCAAGAGACCCAGTACTTC. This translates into CASSAGQGQETQYF.

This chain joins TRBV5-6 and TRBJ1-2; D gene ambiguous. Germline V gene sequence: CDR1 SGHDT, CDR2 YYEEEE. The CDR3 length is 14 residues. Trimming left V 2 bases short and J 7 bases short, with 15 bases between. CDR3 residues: CASSLPPWAGGYTF. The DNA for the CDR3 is TGTGCCAGCAGCTTACCCCCATGGGCTGGTGGCTACACCTTC.

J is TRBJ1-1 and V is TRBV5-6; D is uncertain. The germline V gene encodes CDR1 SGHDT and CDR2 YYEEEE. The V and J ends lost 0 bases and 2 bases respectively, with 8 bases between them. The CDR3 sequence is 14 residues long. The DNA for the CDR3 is TGTGCCAGCAGCTTGGTAGAGATTAACACTGAAGCTTTCTTT. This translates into CASSLVEINTEAFF.

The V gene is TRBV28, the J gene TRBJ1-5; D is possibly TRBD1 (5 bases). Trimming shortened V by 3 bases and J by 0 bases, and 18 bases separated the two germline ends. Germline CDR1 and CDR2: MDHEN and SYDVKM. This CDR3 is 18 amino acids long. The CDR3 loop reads CASSLSRVGAYSNQPQHF. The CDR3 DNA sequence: TGTGCCAGCAGTTTGTCTAGGGTAGGGGCCTATAGCAATCAGCCCCAGCATTTT.

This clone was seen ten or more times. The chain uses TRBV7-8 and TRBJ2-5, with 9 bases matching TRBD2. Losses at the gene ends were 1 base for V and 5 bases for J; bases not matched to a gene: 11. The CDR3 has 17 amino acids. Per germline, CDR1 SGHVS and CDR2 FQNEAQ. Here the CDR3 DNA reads TGTGCCAGCAGCTTAGTTGGTGGCGGGGGGGCCTTGGAGACCCAGTACTTC. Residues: CASSLVGGGGALETQYF. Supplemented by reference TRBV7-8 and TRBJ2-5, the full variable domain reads GAGVSQSPRYKVAKRGQDVALRCDPISGHVSLFWYQQALGQGPEFLTYFQNEAQLDKSGLPSDRFFAERPEGSVSTLKIQRTQQEDSAVYLCASSLVGGGGALETQYFGPGTRLLVL.

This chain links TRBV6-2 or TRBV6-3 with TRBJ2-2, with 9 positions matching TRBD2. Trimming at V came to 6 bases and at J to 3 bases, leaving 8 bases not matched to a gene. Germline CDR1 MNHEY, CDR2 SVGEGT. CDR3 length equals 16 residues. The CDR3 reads CASSLAGRPHTGELFF. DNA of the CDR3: TGTGCCAGCAGCCTAGCGGGAAGGCCTCACACCGGGGAGCTGTTTTTT.

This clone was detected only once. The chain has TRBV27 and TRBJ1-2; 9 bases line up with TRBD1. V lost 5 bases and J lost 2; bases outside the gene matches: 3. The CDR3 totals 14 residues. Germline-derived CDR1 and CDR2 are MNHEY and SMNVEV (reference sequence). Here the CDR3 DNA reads TGTGCCAGCAGTCGACAGGGGGAGAACTATGGCTACACCTTC. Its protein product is CASSRQGENYGYTF.

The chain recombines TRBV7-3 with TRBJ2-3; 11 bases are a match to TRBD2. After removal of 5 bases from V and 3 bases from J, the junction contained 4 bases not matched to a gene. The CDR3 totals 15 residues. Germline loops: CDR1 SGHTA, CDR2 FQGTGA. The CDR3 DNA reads TGTGCCAGCAGCGCCTCTAGCGGGGGGACAGATACGCAGTATTTT. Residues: CASSASSGGTDTQYF.

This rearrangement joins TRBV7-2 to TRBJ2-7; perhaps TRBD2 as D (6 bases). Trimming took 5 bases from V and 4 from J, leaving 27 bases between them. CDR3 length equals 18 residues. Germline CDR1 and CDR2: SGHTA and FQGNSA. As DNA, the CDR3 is TGTGCCAGCAGCGAAAGACGAAACTACCCTACTGGGAGGTACGAGCAGTACTTC. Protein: CASSERRNYPTGRYEQYF. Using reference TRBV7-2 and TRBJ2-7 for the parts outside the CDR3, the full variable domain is GAGVSQSPSNKVTEKGKDVELRCDPISGHTALYWYRQSLGQGLEFLIYFQGNSAPDKSGLPSDRFSAERTGGSVSTLTIQRTQQEDSAVYLCASSERRNYPTGRYEQYFGPGTRLTVT.

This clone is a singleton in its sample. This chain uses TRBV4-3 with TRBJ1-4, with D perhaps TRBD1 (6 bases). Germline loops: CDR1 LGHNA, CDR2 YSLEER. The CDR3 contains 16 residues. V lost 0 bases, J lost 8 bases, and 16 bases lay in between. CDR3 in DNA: TGCGCCAGCAGCCAAGAGGTGTTTGCAGGGGAGGAAAAACTGTTTTTT. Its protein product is CASSQEVFAGEEKLFF.

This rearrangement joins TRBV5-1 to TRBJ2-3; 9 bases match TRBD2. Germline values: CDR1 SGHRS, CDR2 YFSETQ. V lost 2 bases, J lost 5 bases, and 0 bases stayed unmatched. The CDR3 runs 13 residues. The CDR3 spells CASSLLAGDTQYF. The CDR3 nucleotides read TGCGCCAGCAGCTTACTAGCGGGAGATACGCAGTATTTT.

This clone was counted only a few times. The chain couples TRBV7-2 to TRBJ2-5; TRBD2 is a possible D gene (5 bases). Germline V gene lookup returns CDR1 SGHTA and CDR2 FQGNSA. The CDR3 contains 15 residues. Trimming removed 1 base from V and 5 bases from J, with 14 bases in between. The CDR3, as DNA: TGTGCCAGCAGCTTAGATGGATCGGAGGTCGAGACCCAGTACTTC. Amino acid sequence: CASSLDGSEVETQYF.

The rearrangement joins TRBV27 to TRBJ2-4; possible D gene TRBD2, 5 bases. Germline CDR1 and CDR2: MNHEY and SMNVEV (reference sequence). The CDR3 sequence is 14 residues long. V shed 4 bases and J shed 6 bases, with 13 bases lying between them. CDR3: CASSWAPRGNIQYF. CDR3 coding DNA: TGTGCCAGCAGTTGGGCGCCCCGGGGAAACATTCAGTACTTC.

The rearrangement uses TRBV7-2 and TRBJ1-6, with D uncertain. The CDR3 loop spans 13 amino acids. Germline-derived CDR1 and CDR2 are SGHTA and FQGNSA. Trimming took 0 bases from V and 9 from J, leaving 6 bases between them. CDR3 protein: CASSLAEVSPLHF. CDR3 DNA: TGTGCCAGCAGCTTAGCCGAGGTTTCACCCCTCCACTTT.

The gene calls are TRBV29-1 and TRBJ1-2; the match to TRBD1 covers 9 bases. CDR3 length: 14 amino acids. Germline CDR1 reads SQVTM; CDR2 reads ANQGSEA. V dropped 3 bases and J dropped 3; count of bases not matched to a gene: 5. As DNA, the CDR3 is TGCAGCGTTGAGACAACAGGGGGCGACTATGGCTACACCTTC. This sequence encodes CSVETTGGDYGYTF.

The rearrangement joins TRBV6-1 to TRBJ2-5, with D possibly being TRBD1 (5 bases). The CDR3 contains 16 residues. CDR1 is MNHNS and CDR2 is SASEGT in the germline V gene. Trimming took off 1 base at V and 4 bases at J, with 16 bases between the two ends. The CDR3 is CASSEGNLGALETQYF. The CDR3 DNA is TGTGCCAGCAGTGAAGGAAATCTTGGGGCCCTAGAGACCCAGTACTTC.

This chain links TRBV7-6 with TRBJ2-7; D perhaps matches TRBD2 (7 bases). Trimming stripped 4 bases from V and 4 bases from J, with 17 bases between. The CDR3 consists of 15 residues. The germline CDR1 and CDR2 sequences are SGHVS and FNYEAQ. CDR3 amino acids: CASSSGGTRGYEQYF. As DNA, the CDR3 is TGTGCCAGCAGCTCCGGGGGGACCAGGGGTTACGAGCAGTACTTC.